The present T cell receptor (beta chain) was sequenced within a study of blood T cells in healthy people across ages. Study results and caveats: CMV status of donors was not determined, possibly confounding expanded clonotype changes.

It was with a sample-barcoded 5' primer and a J-beta primer mix that a second PCR of roughly 6 to 11 cycles was run. Each TCR beta cDNA got a 12-nucleotide random molecular identifier. TCRdb recomputed calls from the 5' RACE reads with MiXCR, one row per CDR3 protein. The sample records over a million distinct CDR3 sequences, more than 40% being singletons. About this clonotype itself: The antigen remains unidentified.

CDR3 length: 9 residues. Trimming removed 4 bases at V and 9 bases at J, with 1 base between. The rearrangement joins TRBV12-3 or TRBV12-4 to TRBJ2-1; no reliable D call. Sequencing was carried out using blood. The origin of this receptor is a woman aged 55-70 years in good health. CDR3 DNA sequence: TGTGCCAGCAGTTCTGAGCAGTTCTTC. Translation gives CASSSEQFF.